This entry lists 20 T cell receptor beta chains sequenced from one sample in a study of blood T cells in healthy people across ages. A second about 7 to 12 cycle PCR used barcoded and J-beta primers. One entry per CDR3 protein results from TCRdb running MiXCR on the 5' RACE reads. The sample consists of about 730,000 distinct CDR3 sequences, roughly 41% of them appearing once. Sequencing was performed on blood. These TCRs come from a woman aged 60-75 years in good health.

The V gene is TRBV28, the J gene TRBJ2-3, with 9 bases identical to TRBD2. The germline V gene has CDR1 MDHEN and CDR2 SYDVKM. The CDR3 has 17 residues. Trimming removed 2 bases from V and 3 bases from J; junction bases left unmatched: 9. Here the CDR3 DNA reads TGTGCCAGCAGTTTACACCCGGGACTAGCATGGACAGATACGCAGTATTTT. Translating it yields CASSLHPGLAWTDTQYF.

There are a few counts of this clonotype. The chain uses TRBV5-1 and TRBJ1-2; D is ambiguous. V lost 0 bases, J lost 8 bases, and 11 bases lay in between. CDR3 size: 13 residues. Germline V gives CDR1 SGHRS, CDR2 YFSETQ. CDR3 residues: CASSLGIRMGYTF. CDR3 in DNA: TGCGCCAGCAGCTTGGGTATAAGGATGGGCTACACCTTC.

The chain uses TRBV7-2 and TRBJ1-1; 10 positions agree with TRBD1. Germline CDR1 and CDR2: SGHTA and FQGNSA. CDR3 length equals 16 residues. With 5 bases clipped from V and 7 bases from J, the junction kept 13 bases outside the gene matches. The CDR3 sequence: CASSLTGGASPNEAFF. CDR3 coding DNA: TGTGCCAGCAGCCTGACAGGGGGCGCTTCCCCGAATGAAGCTTTCTTT.

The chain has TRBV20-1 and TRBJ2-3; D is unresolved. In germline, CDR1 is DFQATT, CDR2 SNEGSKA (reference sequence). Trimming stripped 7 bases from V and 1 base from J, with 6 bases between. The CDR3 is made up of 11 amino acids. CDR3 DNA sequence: TGCAGTGTGATCCGCACAGATACGCAGTATTTT. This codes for CSVIRTDTQYF.

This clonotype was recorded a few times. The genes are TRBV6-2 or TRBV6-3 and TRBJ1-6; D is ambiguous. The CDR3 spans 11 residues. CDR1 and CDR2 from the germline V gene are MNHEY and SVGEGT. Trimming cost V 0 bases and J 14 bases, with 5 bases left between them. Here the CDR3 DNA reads TGTGCCAGCAGTTACTCTTTGACCCTCCACTTT. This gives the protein CASSYSLTLHF.

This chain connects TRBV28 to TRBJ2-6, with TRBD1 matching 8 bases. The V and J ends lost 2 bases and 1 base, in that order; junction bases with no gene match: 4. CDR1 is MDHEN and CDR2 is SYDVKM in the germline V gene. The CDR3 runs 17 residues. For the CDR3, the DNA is TGTGCCAGCAGTTTAAGGACAGGGAGGTCTGGGGCCAACGTCCTGACTTTC. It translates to CASSLRTGRSGANVLTF.

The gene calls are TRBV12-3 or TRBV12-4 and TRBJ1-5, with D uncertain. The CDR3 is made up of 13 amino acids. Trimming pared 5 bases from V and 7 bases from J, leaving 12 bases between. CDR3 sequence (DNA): TGTGCCAGCAGTGGTGCCCATGGGCAGCCCCAGCATTTT. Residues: CASSGAHGQPQHF.

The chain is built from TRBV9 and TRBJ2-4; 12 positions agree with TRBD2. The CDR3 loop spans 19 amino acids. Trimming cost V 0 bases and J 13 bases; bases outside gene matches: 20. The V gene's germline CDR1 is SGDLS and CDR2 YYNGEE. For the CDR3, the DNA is TGTGCCAGCAGCGTAGGGCCCGGGGCATCTAGACTAGCGGGAGAGGAGCAGTACTTC. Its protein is CASSVGPGASRLAGEEQYF.

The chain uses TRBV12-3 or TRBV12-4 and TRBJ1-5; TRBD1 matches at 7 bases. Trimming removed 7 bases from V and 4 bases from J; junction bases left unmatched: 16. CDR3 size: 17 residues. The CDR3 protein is CASIRSSPGGHNQPQHF. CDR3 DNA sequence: TGTGCCAGCATACGAAGCAGTCCAGGGGGTCATAATCAGCCCCAGCATTTT.

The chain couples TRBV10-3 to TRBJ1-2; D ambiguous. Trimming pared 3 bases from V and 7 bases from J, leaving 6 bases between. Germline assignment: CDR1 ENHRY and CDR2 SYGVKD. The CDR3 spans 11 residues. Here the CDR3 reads CAISDGLGYTF. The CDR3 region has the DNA TGTGCCATCAGTGACGGACTTGGCTACACCTTC.

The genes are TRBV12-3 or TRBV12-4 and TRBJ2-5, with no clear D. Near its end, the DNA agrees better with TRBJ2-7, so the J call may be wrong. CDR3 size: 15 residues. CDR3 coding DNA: TGTGCCAGCAGACCCTCGGGTGACCGGCTTGGCGAGCAGTACTTC. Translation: CASRPSGDRLGEQYF.

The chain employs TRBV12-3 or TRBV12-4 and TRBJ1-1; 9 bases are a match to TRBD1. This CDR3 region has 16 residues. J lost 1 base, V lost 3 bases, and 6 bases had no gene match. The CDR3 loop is CASSLGQGGANTEAFF. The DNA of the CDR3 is TGTGCCAGCAGTTTGGGACAGGGTGGCGCGAACACTGAAGCTTTCTTT.

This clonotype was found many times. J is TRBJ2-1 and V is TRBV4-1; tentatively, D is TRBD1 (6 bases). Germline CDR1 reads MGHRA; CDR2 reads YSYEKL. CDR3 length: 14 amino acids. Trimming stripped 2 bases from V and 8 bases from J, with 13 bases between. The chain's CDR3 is CASSQPTGIHEQFF. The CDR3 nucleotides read TGCGCCAGCAGCCAACCGACAGGAATTCATGAGCAGTTCTTC.

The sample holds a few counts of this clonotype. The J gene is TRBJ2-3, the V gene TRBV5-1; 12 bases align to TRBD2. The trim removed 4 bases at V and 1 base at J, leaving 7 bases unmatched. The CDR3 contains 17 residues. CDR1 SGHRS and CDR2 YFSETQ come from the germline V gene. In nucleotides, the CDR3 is TGCGCCAGCAGCCGATGGACTAGCGGGGAGCGCACAGATACGCAGTATTTT. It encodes CASSRWTSGERTDTQYF.

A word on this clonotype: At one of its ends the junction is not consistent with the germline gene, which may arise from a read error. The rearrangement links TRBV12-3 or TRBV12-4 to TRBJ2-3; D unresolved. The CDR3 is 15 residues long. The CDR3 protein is CTSSLGRKYTDTQYF. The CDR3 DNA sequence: TGTACCAGCAGTTTAGGGCGGAAATACACAGATACGCAGTATTTT.

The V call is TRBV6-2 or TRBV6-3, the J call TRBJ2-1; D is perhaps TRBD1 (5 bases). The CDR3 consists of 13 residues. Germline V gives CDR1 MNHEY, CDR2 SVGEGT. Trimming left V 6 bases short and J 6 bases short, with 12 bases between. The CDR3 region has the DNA TGTGCCAGCAGCCTCGCAGGGTTCAATGAGCAGTTCTTC. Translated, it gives CASSLAGFNEQFF.

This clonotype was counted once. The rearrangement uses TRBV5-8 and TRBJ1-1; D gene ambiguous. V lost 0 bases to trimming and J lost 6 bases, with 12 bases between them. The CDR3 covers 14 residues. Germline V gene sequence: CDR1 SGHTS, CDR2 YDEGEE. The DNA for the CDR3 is TGTGCCAGCAGCTTGGACAAGGGCGGCGCTGAAGCTTTCTTT. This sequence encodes CASSLDKGGAEAFF.

For the CDR3, the DNA is TGCGCCAGCAGCTGGGAATCAGGGCGCAATCAGCCCCAGCATTTT. Protein sequence: CASSWESGRNQPQHF. The chain employs TRBV5-1 and TRBJ1-5; D is perhaps TRBD1 (5 bases). Per the germline V gene, CDR1 is SGHRS and CDR2 is YFSETQ. V lost 3 bases to trimming and J lost 2 bases, with 12 bases between them. This CDR3 contains 15 residues.

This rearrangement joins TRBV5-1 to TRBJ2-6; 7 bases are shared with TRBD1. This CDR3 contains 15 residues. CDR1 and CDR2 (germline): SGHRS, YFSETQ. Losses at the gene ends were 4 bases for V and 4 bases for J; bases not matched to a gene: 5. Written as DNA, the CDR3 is TGCGCCAGCAGCACGACAGGGACCGGGGCCAACGTCCTGACTTTC. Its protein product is CASSTTGTGANVLTF. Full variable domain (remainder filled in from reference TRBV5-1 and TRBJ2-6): KAGVTQTPRYLIKTRGQQVTLSCSPISGHRSVSWYQQTPGQGLQFLFEYFSETQRNKGNFPGRFSGRQFSNSRSEMNVSTLELGDSALYLCASSTTGTGANVLTFGAGSRLTVL.

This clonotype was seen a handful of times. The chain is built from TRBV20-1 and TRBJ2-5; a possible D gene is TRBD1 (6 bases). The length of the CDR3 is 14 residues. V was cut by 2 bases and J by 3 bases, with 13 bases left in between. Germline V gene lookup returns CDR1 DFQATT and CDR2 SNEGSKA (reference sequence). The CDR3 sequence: CSARPPSGEETQYF. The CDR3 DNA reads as TGCAGTGCTAGACCTCCATCAGGGGAAGAGACCCAGTACTTC.